The rows below give T cell receptor beta chains drawn from one sample of a study of graft-versus-host responses after intestinal transplantation. Their specific antigens are unknown. Repertoires were generated with immunoSEQ multiplex PCR, while TCRdb's copy carries only in-frame clones and drops some. The table lists over 85,000 clones, about 94% of them singletons. The material sequenced was unstimulated CD4+ T cells sorted from spleen or lymph node cells, taken before transplant. The receptor set was obtained from a human donor who was the organ donor for an intestinal transplant. The CDR3 runs from the conserved cysteine through the conserved F or W. The D gene is left open where the match is weak. Not every row has a clone size; where given, it reads once, few, many or a size class.

TRBJ2-2 TRBV9 NA NA TGTGCCAGCAGTTTACCAGCGAACACCGGGGAGCTGTTTTTT CASSLPANTGELFF
TRBJ1-2 TRBV28 NA NA TGTGCCAGCCATTCCGTCGGGGTTGGTCACTATGGCTACACCTTC CASHSVGVGHYGYTF
TRBJ2-1 TRBV5-1 NA TRBD1 TGCGCCAGCAGCCGGGGACAGGGGGCGATTAATGAGCAGTTCTTC CASSRGQGAINEQFF
TRBJ2-5 TRBV11-3 once NA TGTGCCAGCAGCTTAGGGCGGGGAGGAACGGGAGAGACCCAGTACTTC CASSLGRGGTGETQYF
TRBJ2-1 TRBV29-1 NA NA TGCAGCGTTGCACAGGTAGTAAACAATGAGCAGTTCTTC CSVAQVVNNEQFF
TRBJ1-1 TRBV28 NA NA TGTGCCAGCAGTTTATCCTACAGGGAGAGGACTGAAGCTTTCTTT CASSLSYRERTEAFF
TRBJ1-2 TRBV4-3 NA NA TGCGCCAGCAGCCAGATAATAGGTTCTCTCTATGGCTACACCTTC CASSQIIGSLYGYTF
TRBJ1-2 TRBV5-1 NA NA TGCGCCAGCAGCTTGGACGGCCCTAACTATGGCTACACCTTC CASSLDGPNYGYTF
TRBJ1-1 TRBV28 NA NA TGTGCCAGCAGGCCCTGGGGGGGCGAGAACACTGAAGCTTTCTTT CASRPWGGENTEAFF
TRBJ2-6 TRBV6-5 NA NA TGTGCCAGCAGTTACCAGGGGTCTGGGGCCAACGTCCTGACTTTC CASSYQGSGANVLTF
TRBJ1-4 TRBV30 NA TRBD1 TGTGCCGGAGAACAGGGGGCTAGTGAAAAACTGTTTTTT CAGEQGASEKLFF
TRBJ1-4 TRBV2 NA TRBD1 TGTGCCAGCAGGGACAGGGTTAATGAAAAACTGTTTTTT CASRDRVNEKLFF
TRBJ2-7 TRBV9 NA TRBD1 TGTGCCAGCAGGGAACCCGGGACAGGGACCTCGTACGAGCAGTACTTC CASREPGTGTSYEQYF
TRBJ1-1 TRBV5-1 NA NA TGCGCCAGCAGCTCGGACCGGGTGGGGGGCACTGAAGCTTTCTTT CASSSDRVGGTEAFF
TRBJ1-1 TRBV25-1 NA NA TGTGCCAGCAGATCGACAGACACCCCGGCTGAAGCTTTCTTT CASRSTDTPAEAFF
TRBJ2-3 TRBV11-3 once NA TGTGCCAGCAGCCCCGAATTCTTTAATCTAATCACAGATACGCAGTATTTT CASSPEFFNLITDTQYF
TRBJ1-1 TRBV29-1 NA NA TGCAGCGTCGAGGGACGGAACACTGAAGCTTTCTTT CSVEGRNTEAFF
TRBJ2-7 TRBV11-2 NA NA TGTGCCAGCAGGCTAAATCGACAGTGGTCCTACGAGCAGTACTTC CASRLNRQWSYEQYF
TRBJ2-2 TRBV11-2 NA TRBD1 TGTGCCAGCAGCTTAGACTCTTGGACAGGCAACACCGGGGAGCTGTTTTTT CASSLDSWTGNTGELFF
TRBJ2-3 TRBV7-7 NA TRBD2 TGTGCTAGCAGCGTTCTCCCGGGACTAGCGGGGGCAGATACGCAGTATTTT CASSVLPGLAGADTQYF
TRBJ1-6 TRBV18 NA TRBD1 TGTGCCAGCTCACCAACGGGACAGGGAGGATCACCCCTCCACTTT CASSPTGQGGSPLHF
TRBJ2-7 TRBV4-1 NA TRBD2 TGCGCCAGCAGCCAAGAAGTAAGGGGACTAGCGGGGGGCCTTAACTTC CASSQEVRGLAGGLNF